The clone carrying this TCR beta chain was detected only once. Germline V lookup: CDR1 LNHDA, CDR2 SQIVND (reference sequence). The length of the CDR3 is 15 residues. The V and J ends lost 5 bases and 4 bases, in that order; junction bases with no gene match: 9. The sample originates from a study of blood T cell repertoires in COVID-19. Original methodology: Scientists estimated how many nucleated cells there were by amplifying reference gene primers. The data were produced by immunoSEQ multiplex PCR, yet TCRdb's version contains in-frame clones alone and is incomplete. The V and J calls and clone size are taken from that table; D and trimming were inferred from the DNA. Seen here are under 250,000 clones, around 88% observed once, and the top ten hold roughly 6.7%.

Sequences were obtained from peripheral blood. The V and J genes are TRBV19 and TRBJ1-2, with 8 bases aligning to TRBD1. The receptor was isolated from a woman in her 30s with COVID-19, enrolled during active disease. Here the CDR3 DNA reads TGTGCCAGTAGTCAAAGCAGGGGGCGCGCCTATGGCTACACCTTC. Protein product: CASSQSRGRAYGYTF.